The 8 T cell receptor beta chains presented below share a single source sample, sequenced in a study of cytomegalovirus exposure and HLA in healthy donors. The PCR employed 60 Vbeta primers together with 13 Jbeta primers. Only in-frame clones appear in the TCRdb table, and some are missing; sequencing was by immunoSEQ multiplex PCR. Of approximately 140,000 clones listed, around 79% were seen once; the top ten hold around 6.6%. Input material: PBMCs. The receptor source for this set is a man aged 50 to 59 in good health and CMV-seropositive.

The chain joins TRBV6-4 to TRBJ1-1; 7 positions agree with TRBD1. Per germline, CDR1 MRHNA and CDR2 SNTAGT. Trimming at V came to 5 bases and at J to 1 base, leaving 4 bases not matched to a gene. The CDR3 is made up of 14 amino acids. CDR3 sequence: CASSTGEENTEAFF. In DNA form, the CDR3 reads TGTGCCAGCAGTACAGGGGAGGAGAACACTGAAGCTTTCTTT.

The table lists this clone with a count of one. The chain uses TRBV6-5 and TRBJ2-3, with 9 nucleotides matching TRBD1. V was pared by 7 bases and J by 2 bases, with 7 bases of the junction left unmatched. The length of the CDR3 is 15 residues. Per the germline V gene, CDR1 is MNHEY and CDR2 is SVGAGI. CDR3 DNA sequence: TGTGCCAGCACCGAACAGGGGGCCATCACAGATACGCAGTATTTT. It encodes CASTEQGAITDTQYF.

The V call is TRBV10-2, the J call TRBJ1-4, with D perhaps matching TRBD1 (5 bases). The CDR3 has 15 amino acids. The V gene's germline CDR1 is WSHSY and CDR2 SAAADI. Trimming pared 3 bases from V and 3 bases from J, leaving 11 bases between. The CDR3 here is CASSERKGSNEKLFF. The CDR3 bases are TGCGCCAGCAGTGAAAGGAAGGGGTCTAATGAAAAACTGTTTTTT.

V usage is TRBV4-2 and J usage is TRBJ2-7; the match to TRBD2 covers 7 bases. Unmatched junction bases numbered 10, after V lost 1 base and J lost 1 base. Germline V gene lookup returns CDR1 LGHNA and CDR2 YNFKEQ. The CDR3 is 17 amino acids. The CDR3 spells CASSQATLADASYEQYF. For the CDR3, the DNA is TGTGCCAGCAGCCAAGCGACCCTAGCGGATGCTTCCTACGAGCAGTACTTC.

The chain carries TRBV5-1 and TRBJ2-1; D is possibly TRBD2 (5 bases). Trimming removed 5 bases from V and 8 bases from J, with 17 bases in between. The CDR3 is made up of 14 amino acids. Germline CDR1 is SGHRS and CDR2 is YFSETQ. The CDR3 DNA sequence: TGCGCCAGCAGAGAAGTCGGCACTAGGGATGAGCAGTTCTTC. Protein: CASREVGTRDEQFF. The full variable domain, its missing parts supplied by reference TRBV5-1 and TRBJ2-1, is KAGVTQTPRYLIKTRGQQVTLSCSPISGHRSVSWYQQTPGQGLQFLFEYFSETQRNKGNFPGRFSGRQFSNSRSEMNVSTLELGDSALYLCASREVGTRDEQFFGPGTRLTVL.

The chain recombines TRBV7-9 with TRBJ2-1, with D uncertain. The germline V and J ends were trimmed by 3 bases and 5 bases, with 8 bases remaining between them. Germline V CDR1 and CDR2: SEHNR, FQNEAQ (reference sequence). The CDR3 runs 13 residues. The DNA for the CDR3 is TGTGCCAGCAGCTTTCTAGACGACAATGAGCAGTTCTTC. Encoded protein: CASSFLDDNEQFF.

The chain recombines TRBV7-9 with TRBJ1-2; D gene ambiguous. Trimming cost V 6 bases and J 0 bases, with 5 bases left between them. CDR3 size: 12 residues. The germline CDR1 and CDR2 sequences are SEHNR and FQNEAQ (reference sequence). The DNA of the CDR3 is TGTGCCAGCAGTTCCTCTAACTATGGCTACACCTTC. As protein: CASSSSNYGYTF.

The chain links TRBV7-9 to TRBJ1-4; tentatively, D is TRBD1 (6 bases). The ends were cut back, 1 base at V and 6 bases at J, with 9 bases in the middle. This CDR3 is built from 14 residues. Germline CDR1 reads SEHNR; CDR2 reads FQNEAQ (reference sequence). The CDR3 reads CASSLGGGYEKLFF. The CDR3 region has the DNA TGTGCCAGCAGCTTAGGAGGGGGTTATGAAAAACTGTTTTTT.